One sample yielded the 4 T cell receptor beta chains listed below, sequenced in a study of T cell responses to AZD1222 COVID-19 vaccine. Profiling relied on immunoSEQ multiplex PCR, and the TCRdb table lists in-frame clones only, not all of them. The sample has about 130,000 clones, 80% to 90% seen once. The sequences come from peripheral blood, collected on day 0 of AZD1222 vaccination. The receptors originated from an adult in good health.

This rearrangement joins TRBV29-1 to TRBJ1-2, with 10 bases matching TRBD1. The CDR3 runs 13 residues. V was pared by 4 bases and J by 3 bases, with 2 bases of the junction left unmatched. The germline CDR1 and CDR2 sequences are SQVTM and ANQGSEA. CDR3 sequence reads: CSVGDRGDYGYTF. CDR3 coding DNA: TGCAGCGTTGGGGACAGGGGTGACTATGGCTACACCTTC.

This chain uses TRBV7-9 with TRBJ1-1; D may be TRBD1 (6 bases). Germline V gives CDR1 SEHNR, CDR2 FQNEAQ (reference sequence). The CDR3 totals 14 residues. Trimming stripped 5 bases from V and 1 base from J, with 11 bases between. CDR3 DNA sequence: TGTGCCAGCAGCCGTACAGGGCAGAACACTGAAGCTTTCTTT. Its translation: CASSRTGQNTEAFF.

This clone was picked up one time. The chain uses TRBV5-1 and TRBJ2-1; D possibly matches TRBD1 or TRBD2 (5 bases each). Germline CDR1 SGHRS, CDR2 YFSETQ. The CDR3 loop spans 15 amino acids. Trimming cost V 1 base and J 9 bases, with 17 bases left between them. The CDR3 nucleotides are TGCGCCAGCAGCTTGACCGGGACGCCCGGGCGTGAGCAGTTCTTC. Translating it yields CASSLTGTPGREQFF.

The V call is TRBV28, the J call TRBJ1-5; 10 bases are shared with TRBD1. Germline V gene sequence: CDR1 MDHEN, CDR2 SYDVKM. CDR3 size: 19 residues. V shed 3 bases and J 4 bases; nucleotides not matched to a gene: 15. The CDR3 DNA is TGTGCCAGCAGTTTCCTCGGACAGGGGACAGGGGTAGCAAATCAGCCCCAGCATTTT. Encoded protein: CASSFLGQGTGVANQPQHF.